This is a list of T cell receptor beta chains from one sample in a study of regulatory T cells in long-lasting Graves disease. TCRdb itself ran the multiplex PCR reads through MiXCR, one entry per CDR3 protein. The data show about 460,000 distinct CDR3 sequences, approximately 22% seen once. The sequencing used peripheral blood mononuclear cells (PBMCs), collected when the disease was refractory, from a patient treated with antithyroid drugs. These receptors all stem from a female donor with Graves disease. CDR3s leave out the opening cysteine and the closing phenylalanine or tryptophan. The D gene is left open where the match is weak.

D	V	J	CDR3
.	TRBV12-3/TRBV12-4	TRBJ1-2	ASSLQGYYGYT
.	TRBV24-1	TRBJ1-1	ATSDARGTNEAF
.	TRBV6-1	TRBJ2-7	ASAIVSY
.	TRBV20-1	TRBJ1-5	SARDPGDSNQPQH
.	TRBV12-5	TRBJ2-4	ASGPGLAKNIQY
TRBD1	TRBV4-3	TRBJ1-4	ASSQARTGAGEKLF
.	TRBV28	TRBJ1-2	ASTQGGFGYGYT
.	TRBV7-9	TRBJ2-2	ASRRGLNTGELF
TRBD1	TRBV6-5	TRBJ1-5	ASSYSWTGPVPQPQH
TRBD1	TRBV5-1	TRBJ2-7	ASSLGLTGNEQY
TRBD2	TRBV20-1	TRBJ2-5	SASFGGETQY
TRBD2	TRBV7-3	TRBJ2-1	ASSSLAGGVDEQF
.	TRBV19	TRBJ1-5	ASSILSDGNQPQH
.	TRBV5-1	TRBJ2-7	ASSLAGVSEQY
TRBD1	TRBV15	TRBJ2-5	ATSRRTGFIETLY
.	TRBV19	TRBJ1-5	ASSTLLNSNQPQH
TRBD1	TRBV7-2	TRBJ1-2	ASSVRQGDHYSNYGYT
.	TRBV28	TRBJ1-2	ASRGTLGTNYGYT
.	TRBV6-9	TRBJ2-7	ASSYPQESPSYEQY
.	TRBV15	TRBJ1-5	ATSRDAGAARPQH
.	TRBV18	TRBJ2-7	ASSPPRRGHEQY
.	TRBV27	TRBJ1-2	ASSLWGLGGYT
.	TRBV20-1	TRBJ1-1	SARISGVAF
TRBD1	TRBV27	TRBJ2-7	ASSSAGGAEQY
.	TRBV14	TRBJ1-2	ASSQDRTNPYT
.	TRBV7-2	TRBJ2-7	ASSSAAYYEQY
.	TRBV6-1	TRBJ2-7	ASLSDQGYGEQY
.	TRBV20-1	TRBJ2-5	SARAVGGGQETQY
.	TRBV2	TRBJ1-5	ASRKTGFGNNQPQH
TRBD1	TRBV4-1	TRBJ1-5	ASSQGDRALNQPQH
.	TRBV12-5	TRBJ2-2	ASGLDGGQNTGELF
.	TRBV10-3	TRBJ1-5	AIRETENQPQH
.	TRBV28	TRBJ1-2	ASSPGYHGYT
TRBD1	TRBV28	TRBJ2-3	ASRAGQGATDTQY
.	TRBV12-3/TRBV12-4	TRBJ1-1	ATHGGDGEAF
.	TRBV27	TRBJ2-7	ASSFGTATYEQY
.	TRBV7-2	TRBJ2-7	ASSPYRDAVTYEQY